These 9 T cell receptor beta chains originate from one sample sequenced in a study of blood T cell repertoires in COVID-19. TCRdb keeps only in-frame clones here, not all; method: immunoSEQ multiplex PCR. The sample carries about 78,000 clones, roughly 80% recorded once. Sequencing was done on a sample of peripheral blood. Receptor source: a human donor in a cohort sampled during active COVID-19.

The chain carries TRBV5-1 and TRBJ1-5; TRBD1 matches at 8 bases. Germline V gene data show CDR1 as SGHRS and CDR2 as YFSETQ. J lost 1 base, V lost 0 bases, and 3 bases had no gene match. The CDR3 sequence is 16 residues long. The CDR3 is CASSLGTGKSNQPQHF. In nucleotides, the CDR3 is TGCGCCAGCAGCTTGGGGACAGGGAAAAGCAATCAGCCCCAGCATTTT.

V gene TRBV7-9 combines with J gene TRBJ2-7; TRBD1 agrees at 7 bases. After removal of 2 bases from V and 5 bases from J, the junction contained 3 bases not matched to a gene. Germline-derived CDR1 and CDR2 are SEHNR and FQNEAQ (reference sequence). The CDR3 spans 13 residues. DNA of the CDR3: TGTGCCAGCAGCTTATATGGGACAGACGAGCAGTACTTC. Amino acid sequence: CASSLYGTDEQYF.

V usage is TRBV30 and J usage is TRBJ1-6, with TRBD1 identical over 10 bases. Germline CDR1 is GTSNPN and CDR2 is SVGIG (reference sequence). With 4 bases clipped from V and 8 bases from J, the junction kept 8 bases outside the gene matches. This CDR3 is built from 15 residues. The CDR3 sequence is CAWTRWDRGDSPLHF. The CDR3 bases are TGTGCCTGGACCCGGTGGGACAGGGGTGATTCACCCCTCCACTTT. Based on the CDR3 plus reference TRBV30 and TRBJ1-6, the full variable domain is SQTIHQWPATLVQPVGSPLSLECTVEGTSNPNLYWYRQAAGRGLQLLFYSVGIGQISSEVPQNLSASRPQDRQFILSSKKLLLSDSGFYLCAWTRWDRGDSPLHFGNGTRLTVT.

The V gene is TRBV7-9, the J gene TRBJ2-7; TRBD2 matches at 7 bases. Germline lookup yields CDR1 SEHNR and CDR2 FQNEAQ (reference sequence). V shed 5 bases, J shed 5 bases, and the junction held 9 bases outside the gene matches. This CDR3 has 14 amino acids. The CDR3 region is CASSAPGTKDEQYF. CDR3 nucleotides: TGTGCCAGCAGCGCTCCCGGGACTAAAGACGAGCAGTACTTC.

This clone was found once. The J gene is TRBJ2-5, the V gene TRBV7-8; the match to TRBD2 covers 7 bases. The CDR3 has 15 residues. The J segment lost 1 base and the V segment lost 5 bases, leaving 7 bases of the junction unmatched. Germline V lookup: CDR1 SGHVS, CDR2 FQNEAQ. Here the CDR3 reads CASSGKGGSQETQYF. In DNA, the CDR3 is TGTGCCAGCAGCGGGAAGGGAGGGAGCCAAGAGACCCAGTACTTC.

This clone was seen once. The CDR3: CASSDQGGETQYF. In DNA form, the CDR3 reads TGCGCCAGCAGTGACCAGGGTGGAGAGACCCAGTACTTC. The rearrangement links TRBV10-1 to TRBJ2-5, with D maybe TRBD1 (5 bases). Deletions cut 3 bases from V and 4 bases from J, with 9 bases between. The CDR3 contains 13 residues. The germline V gene encodes CDR1 WNHNN and CDR2 SYGVQD (reference sequence).

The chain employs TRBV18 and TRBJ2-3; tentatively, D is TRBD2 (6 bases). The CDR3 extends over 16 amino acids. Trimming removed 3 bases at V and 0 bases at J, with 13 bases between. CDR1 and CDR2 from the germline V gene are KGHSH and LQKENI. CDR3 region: CASSPGLGTSTDTQYF. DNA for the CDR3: TGTGCCAGCTCACCGGGACTTGGAACTAGCACAGATACGCAGTATTTT.

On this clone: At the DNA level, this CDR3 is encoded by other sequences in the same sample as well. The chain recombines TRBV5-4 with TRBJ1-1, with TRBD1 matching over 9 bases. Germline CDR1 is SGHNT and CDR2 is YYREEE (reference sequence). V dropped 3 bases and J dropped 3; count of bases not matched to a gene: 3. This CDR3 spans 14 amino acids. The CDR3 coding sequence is TGTGCCAGCAGCTGGGGACAGGGAGACACTGAAGCTTTCTTT. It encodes CASSWGQGDTEAFF.

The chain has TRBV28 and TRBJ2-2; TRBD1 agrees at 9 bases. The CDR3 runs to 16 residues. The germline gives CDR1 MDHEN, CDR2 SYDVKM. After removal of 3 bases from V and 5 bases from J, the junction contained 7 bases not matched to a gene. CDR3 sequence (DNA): TGTGCCAGCAGTTTGAGGGGACAGGGCATAACCGGGGAGCTGTTTTTT. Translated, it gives CASSLRGQGITGELFF.